The 24 T cell receptor beta chains below come from one sample, sequenced in a study of vaccination effects on CD4 cells after COVID-19. Their target antigens are unknown. Antigen-specific CD4+ T cells were expanded (with viral peptide pools) by the ViraFEST assay ahead of sequencing. Following an approximately eleven-day culture, CD4+ T cells were purified. Two doses of either BNT162b2 or mRNA-1273 were given to each participant. Repertoires were generated with immunoSEQ multiplex PCR, while TCRdb's copy carries only in-frame clones and drops some. The sample holds more than 12,000 clones, about two thirds seen once. Sample: CD4+ T cells from PBMCs cultured with SARS-CoV-2 spike peptides, taken after COVID-19 vaccination. The receptors come from a human donor who received a COVID-19 vaccine.

V gene TRBV6-4 combines with J gene TRBJ2-3; 7 bases map to TRBD2. Looked up from germline, CDR1 is MRHNA and CDR2 is SNTAGT. The CDR3 contains 13 residues. The ends lost 8 bases at V and 2 bases at J; junction bases unmatched: 4. The CDR3 DNA is TGTGCCAGCGGTAGCGGGCACACAGATACGCAGTATTTT. As protein: CASGSGHTDTQYF.

This clone is classed as medium-sized (0.01 to 0.1%). The chain couples TRBV28 to TRBJ1-5; TRBD1 might be the D (5 bases). Between the trimmed V and J ends, which lost 5 bases and 2 bases, there was a span of 10 bases. CDR3 length: 14 amino acids. Looked up from germline, CDR1 is MDHEN and CDR2 is SYDVKM. In nucleotides, the CDR3 is TGTGCCAGCAGTCAGGGACTCCGCAATCAGCCCCAGCATTTT. It translates to CASSQGLRNQPQHF. Supplemented by reference TRBV28 and TRBJ1-5, the full variable domain reads DVKVTQSSRYLVKRTGEKVFLECVQDMDHENMFWYRQDPGLGLRLIYFSYDVKMKEKGDIPEGYSVSREKKERFSLILESASTNQTSMYLCASSQGLRNQPQHFGDGTRLSIL.

The chain recombines TRBV24-1 with TRBJ2-3, with a weak D call TRBD2 (6 bases). Between the trimmed V and J ends, which lost 11 bases and 0 bases, there was a span of 11 bases. Germline V gene sequence: CDR1 KGHDR, CDR2 SFDVKD. The CDR3 has 13 amino acids. The CDR3 loop is CAISAGSTDTQYF. The CDR3 DNA sequence: TGTGCCATCTCGGCGGGAAGCACAGATACGCAGTATTTT.

The chain uses TRBV18 and TRBJ1-2; possibly TRBD1 for D (5 bases). V was trimmed by 3 bases and J by 4 bases, leaving 15 bases between them. The germline V gene encodes CDR1 KGHSH and CDR2 LQKENI. The CDR3 length is 15 residues. CDR3 nucleotides: TGTGCCAGCTCACCCACGGCGGGACCTCTCTATGGCTACACCTTC. Its translation: CASSPTAGPLYGYTF.

This clone was counted once. The V and J genes are TRBV9 and TRBJ2-1; a weak D match, TRBD2 (6 bases). From germline, CDR1 is SGDLS and CDR2 YYNGEE. V lost 3 bases to trimming and J lost 0 bases, with 13 bases between them. This CDR3 contains 16 residues. Here the CDR3 DNA reads TGTGCCAGCAGCGCGTGGGACTCAAGCTCCTACAATGAGCAGTTCTTC. Protein: CASSAWDSSSYNEQFF. The full variable domain, with the rest looked up from reference TRBV9 and TRBJ2-1, is DSGVTQTPKHLITATGQRVTLRCSPRSGDLSVYWYQQSLDQGLQFLIQYYNGEERAKGNILERFSAQQFPDLHSELNLSSLELGDSALYFCASSAWDSSSYNEQFFGPGTRLTVL.

The table lists this clone with a count of one. V usage is TRBV7-9 and J usage is TRBJ2-7, with TRBD1 as a possible D gene (6 bases). V lost 5 bases and J lost 2, with 16 bases in between. The CDR3 spans 15 residues. Germline CDR1 SEHNR, CDR2 FQNEAQ (reference sequence). The DNA for the CDR3 is TGTGCCAGCAGCCCGGCGTGGACAGCAACCTACGAGCAGTACTTC. Protein sequence: CASSPAWTATYEQYF.

The chain uses TRBV7-2 and TRBJ1-5, with 7 bases that match TRBD1. The V gene end was trimmed by 5 bases and the J gene end by 0 bases; junction bases not matched to a gene: 10. Germline loops: CDR1 SGHTA, CDR2 FQGNSA. CDR3 length: 17 residues. The CDR3 sequence: CASSASPGQYSNQPQHF. The CDR3, as DNA: TGTGCCAGCAGCGCCAGCCCGGGACAGTATAGCAATCAGCCCCAGCATTTT.

The chain uses TRBV12-3 or TRBV12-4 and TRBJ1-1; TRBD1 might be the D (5 bases). Between the trimmed V and J ends, which lost 6 bases and 9 bases, there was a span of 11 bases. CDR3 size: 11 residues. The CDR3 nucleotides are TGTGCCAGCAGCGCGGGGACTAAAGCTTTCTTT. This encodes CASSAGTKAFF.

The rearrangement uses TRBV14 and TRBJ2-5; TRBD1 agrees at 7 bases. Germline V gene sequence: CDR1 SGHDN, CDR2 FVKESK. The CDR3 is 13 residues long. The J segment lost 2 bases and the V segment lost 9 bases, leaving 6 bases of the junction unmatched. CDR3 amino acids: CASGRGPQETQYF. CDR3 nucleotides: TGTGCCAGTGGAAGGGGGCCACAAGAGACCCAGTACTTC. Together with reference TRBV14 and TRBJ2-5, the CDR3 gives the full variable domain: EAGVTQFPSHSVIEKGQTVTLRCDPISGHDNLYWYRRVMGKEIKFLLHFVKESKQDESGMPNNRFLAERTGGTYSTLKVQPAELEDSGVYFCASGRGPQETQYFGPGTRLLVL.

The chain employs TRBV2 and TRBJ1-1; D is unclear. V gave up 5 bases and J gave up 5 bases, with 12 bases separating them. The germline V gene has CDR1 SNHLY and CDR2 FYNNEI. The CDR3 is made up of 13 amino acids. CDR3 amino acids: CASSPPGITEAFF. The CDR3 DNA reads as TGTGCCAGCAGTCCCCCCGGTATTACTGAAGCTTTCTTT.

The V and J genes are TRBV5-1 and TRBJ2-3; 7 nucleotides line up with TRBD2. The CDR3 length is 15 residues. J lost 4 bases, V lost 0 bases, and 5 bases had no gene match. The germline CDR1 and CDR2 sequences are SGHRS and YFSETQ. CDR3 nucleotides: TGCGCCAGCAGCTTGGGGGCTAGCGGCCCAGATACGCAGTATTTT. Its translation: CASSLGASGPDTQYF.

The V call is TRBV6-8, the J call TRBJ2-1, with 10 bases identical to TRBD2. With 7 bases clipped from V and 8 bases from J, the junction kept 20 bases outside the gene matches. Germline V lookup: CDR1 MNHGY, CDR2 SAAAGT. The CDR3 runs 18 residues. In DNA, the CDR3 is TGTGCCAGCACTGGGCCTCCGCCTAGCGGGAGCCCCTATGATGAGCAGTTCTTC. Translation: CASTGPPPSGSPYDEQFF.

V and J are TRBV18 and TRBJ2-1; 9 bases align to TRBD2. Germline values: CDR1 KGHSH, CDR2 LQKENI. The CDR3 is made up of 17 amino acids. V lost 3 bases, J lost 7 bases, and 13 bases stayed unmatched. For the CDR3, the DNA is TGTGCCAGCTCACCCTCCCTTAGCGGGAGTGCGGGGAATGAGCAGTTCTTC. This sequence encodes CASSPSLSGSAGNEQFF.

The rearrangement joins TRBV19 to TRBJ2-2, with TRBD1 matching over 7 bases. The junction had 9 bases not matched to a gene; V was cut back by 7 bases and J by 4 bases. Germline CDR1 and CDR2: LNHDA and SQIVND (reference sequence). The CDR3 spans 15 residues. The CDR3 DNA reads TGTGCCAGTACCCCGACAGGGCCCCTCACCGGGGAGCTGTTTTTT. Encoded protein: CASTPTGPLTGELFF.

The CDR3 DNA is TGTGCCAGCAGCCACCCCGGGCAGGAGGGAGAGACCCAGTACTTC. Amino acid sequence: CASSHPGQEGETQYF. V gene TRBV11-1 combines with J gene TRBJ2-5, with a possible D match to TRBD2 (6 bases). Germline V gives CDR1 SGHAT, CDR2 FQDESV (reference sequence). The CDR3 contains 15 residues. Trimming shortened V by 5 bases and J by 4 bases, and 17 bases separated the two germline ends.

The J gene is TRBJ2-7, the V gene TRBV6-6; no clear D. Germline V gene sequence: CDR1 MNHNY, CDR2 SVGAGI (reference sequence). The CDR3 is 11 residues long. The ends were cut back, 5 bases at V and 6 bases at J, with 8 bases in the middle. In DNA, the CDR3 is TGTGCCAGCAGTGGACGTGGCGAGCAGTACTTC. Translating it yields CASSGRGEQYF.

This clone was recorded only once. The chain uses TRBV4-2 and TRBJ1-3, with D maybe TRBD1 (6 bases). Trimming removed 0 bases from V and 1 base from J, with 7 bases in between. The CDR3 sequence is 15 residues long. The V gene's germline CDR1 is LGHNA and CDR2 YNFKEQ. CDR3 loop: CASSQEGGSGNTIYF. The CDR3 DNA reads as TGTGCCAGCAGCCAAGAAGGGGGATCTGGAAACACCATATATTTT.

This chain connects TRBV6-2 or TRBV6-3 to TRBJ1-2; D is undetermined. The CDR3 length is 13 residues. The V end lost 5 bases, the J end lost 2 bases, and 9 bases lay between the germline ends. Germline CDR1 and CDR2: MNHEY and SVGEGT. The CDR3 region is CASSRTENYGYTF. In DNA form, the CDR3 reads TGTGCCAGCAGTCGAACAGAGAACTATGGCTACACCTTC.

The chain uses TRBV28 and TRBJ1-2; maybe TRBD1 (5 bases). The CDR3 consists of 12 residues. V was shortened by 10 bases and J by 5 bases, with 14 bases between the two germline ends. Germline V gene data show CDR1 as MDHEN and CDR2 as SYDVKM. CDR3 DNA sequence: TGTGCCACCCTGGGGGGGGGATATGGCTACACCTTC. Translating gives CATLGGGYGYTF.

The chain is built from TRBV29-1 and TRBJ1-1; D unclear. Germline-derived CDR1 and CDR2 are SQVTM and ANQGSEA. This CDR3 is built from 16 residues. Trimming left V 1 base short and J 1 base short, with 16 bases between. The CDR3 nucleotides read TGCAGCGTTGAAGGGCGCAGACAACGTGGGAACACTGAAGCTTTCTTT. It translates to CSVEGRRQRGNTEAFF.

The chain recombines TRBV5-8 with TRBJ1-4, with D possibly matching TRBD1 (5 bases). The CDR3 is 12 residues long. V was trimmed by 4 bases and J by 7 bases, leaving 8 bases between them. Germline V gene lookup returns CDR1 SGHTS and CDR2 YDEGEE. The CDR3 sequence: CASSRDGEKLFF. In DNA form, the CDR3 reads TGTGCCAGCAGCCGGGACGGTGAAAAACTGTTTTTT.

The rearrangement uses TRBV9 and TRBJ2-6; 12 bases agree with TRBD2. With 2 bases clipped from V and 0 bases from J, the junction kept 12 bases outside the gene matches. This CDR3 has 21 amino acids. Germline V gene lookup returns CDR1 SGDLS and CDR2 YYNGEE. The CDR3, as DNA: TGTGCCAGCAGCGTGGGGTGGCTAGCGGGAGGGGATAACTCTGGGGCCAACGTCCTGACTTTC. Protein sequence: CASSVGWLAGGDNSGANVLTF.

The chain uses TRBV9 and TRBJ1-2; D is unclear. Germline assignment: CDR1 SGDLS and CDR2 YYNGEE. The CDR3 has 13 amino acids. V was pared by 4 bases and J by 2 bases, with 9 bases between. The CDR3 sequence is CASSNDWNYGYTF. For the CDR3, the DNA is TGTGCCAGCAGCAATGACTGGAACTATGGCTACACCTTC.

The CDR3 region is CASRLGTDSNQPQHF. The CDR3 DNA reads as TGTGCCAGCAGACTCGGGACGGATAGCAATCAGCCCCAGCATTTT. V usage is TRBV6-6 and J usage is TRBJ1-5, with a weak D call TRBD1 (5 bases). The V and J ends lost 6 bases and 0 bases respectively, with 12 bases between them. The CDR3 spans 15 residues. Germline V lookup: CDR1 MNHNY, CDR2 SVGAGI (reference sequence).